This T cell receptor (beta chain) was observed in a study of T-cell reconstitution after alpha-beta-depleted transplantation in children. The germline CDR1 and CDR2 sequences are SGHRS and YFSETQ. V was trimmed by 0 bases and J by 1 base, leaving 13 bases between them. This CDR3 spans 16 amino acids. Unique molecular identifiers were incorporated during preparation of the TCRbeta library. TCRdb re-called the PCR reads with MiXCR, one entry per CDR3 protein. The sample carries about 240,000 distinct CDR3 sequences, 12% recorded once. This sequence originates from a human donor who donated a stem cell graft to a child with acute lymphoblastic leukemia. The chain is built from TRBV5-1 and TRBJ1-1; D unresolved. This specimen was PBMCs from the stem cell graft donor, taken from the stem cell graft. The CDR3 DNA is TGCGCCAGCAGCTTGGAGGCGGTGACTTCGAACACTGAAGCTTTCTTT. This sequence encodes CASSLEAVTSNTEAFF.